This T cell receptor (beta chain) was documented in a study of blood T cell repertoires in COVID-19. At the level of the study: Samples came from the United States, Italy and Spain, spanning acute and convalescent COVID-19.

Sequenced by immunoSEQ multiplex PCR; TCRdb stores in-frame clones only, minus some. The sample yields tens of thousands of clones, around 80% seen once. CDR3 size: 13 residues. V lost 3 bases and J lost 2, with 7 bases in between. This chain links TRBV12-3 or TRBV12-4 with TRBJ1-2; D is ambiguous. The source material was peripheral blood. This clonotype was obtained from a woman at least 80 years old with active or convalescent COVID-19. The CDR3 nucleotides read TGTGCCAGCAGTTTTGCAGGCAACTATGGCTACACCTTC. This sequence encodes CASSFAGNYGYTF.